The present T cell receptor beta chain was sequenced within a study of CD8+CD57+ T cells in acquired aplastic anemia. V was pared by 6 bases and J by 3 bases, with 2 bases of the junction left unmatched. The CDR3 extends over 14 amino acids. Germline CDR1 KGHDR, CDR2 SFDVKD. There are many counts of this clonotype. Its antigen is as yet unknown. Genomic DNA, the template, was used for profiling of the TCR beta VDJ and CDR3. TCRdb ran MiXCR on the reads and lists one entry per CDR3 protein. The sample includes around 200,000 distinct CDR3 sequences, nearly 50% seen only once; the top ten take 10% to 15%. Study-wide points: Around 29 CD8+ CDR3 sequences were shared between patients and controls.

Selection for sequencing was limited to patients who had shown CD8+CD57+ cell expansion by flow cytometry. Each of the patients presented with severe acquired aplastic anemia. None of the patients had been given any therapy when their blood was sampled. The sample was sorted CD4+, CD8+, or CD8+CD57+ T cells (not recorded which) from PBMCs. The receptor was isolated from a human donor with aplastic anemia. The chain is built from TRBV24-1 and TRBJ2-1, with 9 bases aligning to TRBD2. CDR3 nucleotide sequence: TGTGCCACCAGTCTAGCGGGAAGCTACAATGAGCAGTTCTTC. Its translation: CATSLAGSYNEQFF.